This T cell receptor beta chain stems from a study of blood T cell repertoires in COVID-19. This clone has more than one count but fewer than ten. Generated by immunoSEQ multiplex PCR, the TCRdb table keeps only in-frame clones and is missing some. The sample yields 150,000 to 200,000 clones, more than 75% seen once. V was clipped by 5 bases and J by 2 bases, with 13 bases between them. The CDR3 totals 14 residues. The germline gives CDR1 SEHNR, CDR2 FQNEAQ (reference sequence). This TCR was recovered from a young man with active or convalescent COVID-19. The sample consisted of peripheral blood. V is TRBV7-9 and J is TRBJ2-7; D is unclear. The CDR3 sequence: CASSHTDGPYEQYF. CDR3 bases: TGTGCCAGCAGCCACACAGACGGCCCCTACGAGCAGTACTTC.